Listed below are T cell receptor beta chains from one sample, sequenced in a study of blood T cell repertoires in COVID-19. Sequencing was performed with immunoSEQ multiplex PCR; in TCRdb, only in-frame clones are kept and a portion is missing. The sample has 200,000 to 250,000 clones; roughly 84% are singletons. Source material: peripheral blood. These receptors all come from a woman over 75 with acute or convalescent COVID-19. Both conserved end residues are part of each CDR3. A D gene is named only where the DNA matches it firmly. For some rows the clone size is stated as once, few or many, or as a class when expanded; others skip it.

j_call,clone_size,v_call,d_call,cdr3_aa,cdr3_nt
TRBJ1-2,NA,TRBV7-2,NA,CASSSWDNFGYTF,TGTGCCAGCAGCTCCTGGGACAATTTTGGCTACACCTTC
TRBJ2-7,NA,TRBV6-5,NA,CASLGQWNSYEQYF,TGTGCCAGCTTGGGCCAATGGAACTCCTACGAGCAGTACTTC
TRBJ1-6,NA,TRBV2,TRBD1,CASSLRTGSSPLHF,TGTGCCAGCAGTCTCCGGACAGGGAGTTCACCCCTCCACTTT
TRBJ1-2,NA,TRBV14,NA,CASSQDRNRDYTF,TGTGCCAGCAGCCAAGACCGTAACAGGGACTACACCTTC
TRBJ1-1,NA,TRBV4-1,NA,CASSQELGAFPEAFF,TGCGCCAGCAGCCAAGAGTTGGGAGCATTCCCTGAAGCTTTCTTT
TRBJ1-2,NA,TRBV5-1,NA,CASSLGQSYGYTF,TGCGCCAGCAGCTTGGGACAGAGTTATGGCTACACCTTC
TRBJ2-5,NA,TRBV9,TRBD2,CASNPSGGAPETQYF,TGTGCCAGCAACCCTAGCGGGGGGGCCCCGGAGACCCAGTACTTC
TRBJ1-2,NA,TRBV20-1,NA,CSASQDNGYTF,TGCAGTGCTAGTCAGGATAATGGCTACACCTTC
TRBJ2-3,NA,TRBV7-9,TRBD2,CASSPGASGTDTQYF,TGTGCCAGCAGCCCTGGTGCTAGCGGGACAGATACGCAGTATTTT
TRBJ1-1,NA,TRBV29-1,TRBD1,CSVDRGDVRAFF,TGCAGCGTAGACAGGGGGGACGTACGGGCTTTCTTT
TRBJ1-5,NA,TRBV18,NA,CASSLQGNSNQPQHF,TGTGCCAGCTCATTACAGGGAAATAGCAATCAGCCCCAGCATTTT
TRBJ1-3,few,TRBV28,NA,CASSFRSGNTIYF,TGTGCCAGCAGTTTCCGCTCTGGAAACACCATATATTTT
TRBJ2-3,NA,TRBV11-3,NA,CASSRDSRAPSTDTQYF,TGTGCCAGCAGCCGGGACTCCCGCGCCCCTAGCACAGATACGCAGTATTTT
TRBJ1-2,NA,TRBV7-9,NA,CASSPEGGLRNYGYTF,TGTGCCAGCAGCCCAGAGGGAGGGCTACGAAACTATGGCTACACCTTC
TRBJ2-5,once,TRBV19,TRBD2,CASSISSGEETQYF,TGTGCCAGTAGTATTTCTAGCGGGGAAGAGACCCAGTACTTC
TRBJ2-1,NA,TRBV19,TRBD2,CASSPRGGTSGYNEQFF,TGTGCCAGTAGTCCAAGGGGGGGGACTAGCGGATACAATGAGCAGTTCTTC
TRBJ1-4,NA,TRBV15,NA,CASGDRTYEKLFF,TGTGCCAGCGGTGACAGGACATATGAAAAACTGTTTTTT
TRBJ2-7,NA,TRBV3-1/TRBV3-2,TRBD2,CASSQPQTGGEEQYF,TGTGCCAGCAGCCAACCTCAAACCGGGGGGGAGGAGCAGTACTTC
TRBJ1-2,few,TRBV10-3,TRBD1,CAIGGTVKVEDYGYTF,TGTGCCATCGGCGGGACAGTGAAGGTTGAGGACTATGGCTACACCTTC
TRBJ2-5,NA,TRBV25-1,TRBD2,CASNIAGQETQYF,TGTGCCAGCAATATAGCGGGACAAGAGACCCAGTACTTC
TRBJ1-2,NA,TRBV5-4,TRBD1,CASSLERGPAKDTF,TGTGCCAGCAGCTTGGAGAGGGGGCCCGCTAAAGACACCTTC
TRBJ1-2,NA,TRBV11-2,TRBD1,CASTLGTGGTGYGYTF,TGTGCCAGCACCCTTGGGACAGGGGGCACTGGTTATGGCTACACCTTC
TRBJ1-5,NA,TRBV27,TRBD1,CASSFGTGGLQPQHF,TGTGCCAGCAGTTTCGGGACAGGGGGTCTTCAGCCCCAGCATTTT
TRBJ1-6,NA,TRBV6-5,NA,CASTRGKAPLHF,TGTGCCAGCACCCGGGGGAAGGCGCCCCTCCACTTT
TRBJ1-5,once,TRBV19,NA,CASSIVARGFQPQHF,TGTGCCAGTAGTATAGTGGCTCGGGGATTTCAGCCCCAGCATTTT
TRBJ1-2,NA,TRBV24-1,TRBD1,CATSPGDRGPTKDTF,TGTGCCACCAGTCCTGGAGACAGGGGCCCCACTAAGGACACCTTC
TRBJ2-7,NA,TRBV19,NA,CASSTIQGIYYEQYF,TGTGCCAGTAGTACTATACAGGGAATATACTACGAGCAGTACTTC
TRBJ1-1,NA,TRBV27,TRBD1,CASSLSFTRTGEAFF,TGTGCCAGCAGTTTATCCTTTACTAGGACAGGGGAAGCTTTCTTT
TRBJ2-3,NA,TRBV28,NA,CASKIGLNTDTQYF,TGTGCCAGCAAGATAGGACTAAACACAGATACGCAGTATTTT
TRBJ1-1,NA,TRBV28,TRBD1,CASSLGGRGAFF,TGTGCCAGCAGCCTAGGGGGCAGGGGAGCTTTCTTT
TRBJ1-4,NA,TRBV30,NA,CAWVKDREKLFF,TGTGCCTGGGTAAAAGATCGGGAAAAACTGTTTTTT
TRBJ1-1,NA,TRBV29-1,NA,CSVEGRATTEAFF,TGCAGCGTTGAAGGCAGGGCGACCACTGAAGCTTTCTTT
TRBJ2-1,NA,TRBV30,TRBD1,CAWSGRDRRFYNEQFF,TGTGCCTGGAGTGGAAGGGACAGGAGATTCTACAATGAGCAGTTCTTC
TRBJ2-2,once,TRBV5-4,TRBD1,CASSFGQGADTGELFF,TGTGCCAGCAGCTTCGGACAGGGGGCGGACACCGGGGAGCTGTTTTTT
TRBJ1-2,NA,TRBV2,NA,CASSQAGNNYGYTF,TGTGCCAGCAGTCAAGCGGGCAATAACTATGGCTACACCTTC
TRBJ2-7,NA,TRBV4-2,TRBD2,CASSQGDGGIREQYF,TGTGCCAGCAGCCAAGGAGACGGGGGGATCCGCGAGCAGTACTTC
TRBJ2-1,NA,TRBV3-1/TRBV3-2,NA,CASSQRGSGNEQFF,TGTGCCAGCAGCCAAAGAGGGTCGGGCAATGAGCAGTTCTTC
TRBJ2-1,NA,TRBV4-1,NA,CASSQDRARRNEQFF,TGCGCCAGCAGCCAAGATCGAGCTAGACGCAATGAGCAGTTCTTC
TRBJ1-2,NA,TRBV5-1,NA,CASSLGAKSGYTF,TGCGCCAGCAGTCTGGGGGCGAAGAGTGGCTACACCTTC
TRBJ2-7,NA,TRBV5-5,TRBD1,CASSLGGQGVGYEQYF,TGTGCCAGCAGCTTGGGGGGACAGGGGGTAGGCTACGAGCAGTACTTC
TRBJ2-2,NA,TRBV23-1,TRBD2,CARRSGGADGELFF,TGCGCCAGAAGGAGCGGGGGGGCTGACGGGGAGCTGTTTTTT
TRBJ2-7,once,TRBV9,NA,CASSVALGQISYEQYF,TGTGCCAGCAGCGTAGCGTTGGGCCAAATCTCCTACGAGCAGTACTTC
TRBJ2-1,NA,TRBV29-1,TRBD1,CSAGDSYNEQFF,TGCAGCGCTGGGGACAGCTACAATGAGCAGTTCTTC
TRBJ1-3,NA,TRBV19,NA,CASTSNGDSGNTIYF,TGTGCCAGTACCTCCAACGGGGACTCTGGAAACACCATATATTTT
TRBJ1-3,once,TRBV7-2,NA,CASSLERAALLSSGNTIYF,TGTGCCAGCAGCTTAGAGAGGGCAGCCCTCCTGAGCTCTGGAAACACCATATATTTT
TRBJ2-1,NA,TRBV7-9,TRBD1,CASSTGTGPNEQFF,TGTGCCAGCAGCACCGGGACAGGGCCCAATGAGCAGTTCTTC
TRBJ2-1,NA,TRBV7-6,NA,CASSPRVAGSSYNEQFF,TGTGCCAGCAGCCCCAGGGTCGCGGGAAGCTCCTACAATGAGCAGTTCTTC
TRBJ1-4,NA,TRBV10-3,NA,CAIRPDNSNEKLFF,TGTGCCATAAGACCGGACAACTCTAATGAAAAACTGTTTTTT
TRBJ1-6,NA,TRBV7-9,NA,CASSPRDYSPLHF,TGTGCCAGCAGCCCGAGGGATTATTCACCCCTCCACTTT
TRBJ1-2,NA,TRBV19,NA,CASSRGHLTGYGYTF,TGTGCCAGTAGTAGGGGACACCTCACGGGGTATGGCTACACCTTC
TRBJ2-3,NA,TRBV7-3,TRBD1,CASSTQGADTQYF,TGTGCCAGCAGCACACAGGGGGCGGATACGCAGTATTTT
TRBJ2-7,once,TRBV7-8,TRBD1,CASRTGVQGTYEQYF,TGTGCCAGCAGAACCGGTGTACAGGGGACCTACGAGCAGTACTTC